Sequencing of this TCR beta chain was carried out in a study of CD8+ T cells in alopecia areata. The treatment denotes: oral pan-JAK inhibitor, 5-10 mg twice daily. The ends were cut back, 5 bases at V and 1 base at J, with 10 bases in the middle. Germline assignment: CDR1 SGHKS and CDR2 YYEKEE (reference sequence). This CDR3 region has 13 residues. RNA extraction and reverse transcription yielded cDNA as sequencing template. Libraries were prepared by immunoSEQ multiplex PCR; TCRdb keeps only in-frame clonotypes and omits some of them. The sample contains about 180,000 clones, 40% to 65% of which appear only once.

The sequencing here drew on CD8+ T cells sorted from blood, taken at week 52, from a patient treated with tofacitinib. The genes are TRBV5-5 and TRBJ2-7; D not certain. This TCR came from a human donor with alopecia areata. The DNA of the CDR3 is TGTGCCAGCAGTCTAAGGAGTTCCTACGAGCAGTACTTC. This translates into CASSLRSSYEQYF.